Listed below are T cell receptor beta chains from one sample, sequenced in a study of T cell responses to AZD1222 COVID-19 vaccine. Sequenced by immunoSEQ multiplex PCR; TCRdb stores in-frame clones only, minus some. Here the sample spans more than 110,000 clones, around nine tenths being singletons. This specimen was peripheral blood, taken 28 days after the second AZD1222 dose. All receptors derive from an adult who received the AZD1222 COVID-19 vaccine. CDR3s include the opening cysteine and the closing phenylalanine or tryptophan. A D gene is named only where the DNA matches it firmly. Clone size appears in some rows only: once, few, many, or a class for an expanded clone.

>-|TRBJ1-2|-|TRBV19
TGTGCCAGTAGTATATATGGGGACTATGGCTACACCTTC
CASSIYGDYGYTF
>-|TRBJ1-2|-|TRBV18
TGTGCCAGCTCACGCCGGGACTCAAAGGAGGATGGCTACACCTTC
CASSRRDSKEDGYTF
>-|TRBJ2-6|-|TRBV5-8
TGTGCCAGCAGCCGCCTGTCTGGGGCCAACGTCCTGACTTTC
CASSRLSGANVLTF
>-|TRBJ2-7|-|TRBV5-6
TGTGCCAGCAGCTTGGGGGGGAGGAGCTCCTACGAGCAGTACTTC
CASSLGGRSSYEQYF
>-|TRBJ1-1|-|TRBV30
TGTGCCTGGAGTAAGGGGATTGAAGCTTTCTTT
CAWSKGIEAFF
>-|TRBJ1-1|-|TRBV5-4
TGTGCCAGCAGCTTGGGGGCCACCTCTCGGTCGAACACTGAAGCTTTCTTT
CASSLGATSRSNTEAFF
>-|TRBJ1-5|-|TRBV2
TGTGCCAGCAGTGAGGGTCGTAATCAGCCCCAGCATTTT
CASSEGRNQPQHF
>-|TRBJ2-1|-|TRBV7-9
TGTGCCAGCAGCCCTACAGGGAGCAGTGAGCAGTTCTTC
CASSPTGSSEQFF
>TRBD1|TRBJ1-5|once|TRBV28
TGTGCCAGCAGTGGACAGGGATGGAATCAGCCCCAGCATTTT
CASSGQGWNQPQHF
>-|TRBJ1-5|-|TRBV19
TGTGCCAGTAGTCCAGAGAATCAGCCCCAGCATTTT
CASSPENQPQHF
>-|TRBJ2-1|-|TRBV2
TGTGCCAGCAGTGAGTCGGGGAGCTCCTACAATGAGCAGTTCTTC
CASSESGSSYNEQFF
>-|TRBJ1-1|-|TRBV2
TGTGCCAGCAGTGGGGTGTTGACTGAAGCTTTCTTT
CASSGVLTEAFF
>-|TRBJ2-3|-|TRBV6-5
TGTGCCAGCAAGGGGGGCCAAGTTATAGATACGCAGTATTTT
CASKGGQVIDTQYF
>-|TRBJ2-5|-|TRBV2
TGTGCCAGCAGTGAGGAACTAGGCTATCAAGAGACCCAGTACTTC
CASSEELGYQETQYF
>-|TRBJ1-1|-|TRBV18
TGTGCCAGCTTAGTCGGGGGTGGGAACACTGAAGCTTTCTTT
CASLVGGGNTEAFF
>-|TRBJ2-2|-|TRBV6-5
TGTGCCAGCAGTTCCCCGGCGAACACCGGGGAGCTGTTTTTT
CASSSPANTGELFF
>TRBD1|TRBJ2-2|-|TRBV5-1
TGCGCCAGCAGCCCGGACAGGGGAGGAACCGGGGAGCTGTTTTTT
CASSPDRGGTGELFF
>-|TRBJ2-2|-|TRBV27
TGTGCCAGCAGTTTTACACAGGACACCGGGGAGCTGTTTTTT
CASSFTQDTGELFF
>-|TRBJ2-1|-|TRBV19
TGTGCCAGTACAGGGCCCCAACTAGGCGGAGGTGAGCAGTTCTTC
CASTGPQLGGGEQFF
>-|TRBJ2-7|-|TRBV24-1
TGTGCCACCGAAAGGGGGCAGCGGGGTAGCTCCTACGAGCAGTACTTC
CATERGQRGSSYEQYF
>TRBD1|TRBJ1-4|-|TRBV3-1/TRBV3-2
TGTGCCAGCAGCCCTCGGTCAGGGGGCTGGGATGAAAAACTGTTTTTT
CASSPRSGGWDEKLFF
>TRBD2|TRBJ2-1|-|TRBV19
TGTGCCAGTAGTATTCTATGGACTAGCGGACCCTACAATGAGCAGTTCTTC
CASSILWTSGPYNEQFF
>-|TRBJ1-4|-|TRBV6-5
TGTGCCAGCAGTTATCGAGGGGGTACTAATGAAAAACTGTTTTTT
CASSYRGGTNEKLFF
>-|TRBJ1-3|-|TRBV18
TGTGCCAGCTCACCGCAGGGAATTTCTGGAAACACCATATATTTT
CASSPQGISGNTIYF
>TRBD1|TRBJ1-4|-|TRBV11-2
TGTGCCAGCAGCTCGTCCAGGGGGATCGAAAAACTGTTTTTT
CASSSSRGIEKLFF
>-|TRBJ1-1|-|TRBV19
TGTGCCGTATCGTTGGGGACGATGAACACTGAAGCTTTCTTT
CAVSLGTMNTEAFF
>TRBD2|TRBJ2-3|-|TRBV9
TGTGCCAGCAGCGTGACTAGCGTTGTATCTACGCAGTATTTT
CASSVTSVVSTQYF